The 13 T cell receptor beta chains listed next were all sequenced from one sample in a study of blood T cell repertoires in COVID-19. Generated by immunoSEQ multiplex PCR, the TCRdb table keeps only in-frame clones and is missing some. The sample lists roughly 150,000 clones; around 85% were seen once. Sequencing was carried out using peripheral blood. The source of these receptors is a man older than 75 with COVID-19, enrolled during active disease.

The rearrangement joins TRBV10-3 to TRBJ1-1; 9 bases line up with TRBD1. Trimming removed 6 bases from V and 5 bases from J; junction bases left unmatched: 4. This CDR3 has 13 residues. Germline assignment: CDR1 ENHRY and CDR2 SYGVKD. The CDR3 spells CAIRDRGETEAFF. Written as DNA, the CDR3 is TGTGCCATCAGGGACAGGGGAGAGACTGAAGCTTTCTTT.

The CDR3 DNA reads TGTGCCACCAGTGATGGGACATCCGCTAGCACAGATACGCAGTATTTT. Protein product: CATSDGTSASTDTQYF. This rearrangement joins TRBV24-1 to TRBJ2-3; the D gene is possibly TRBD1 (6 bases). This CDR3 spans 16 amino acids. Trimming took off 3 bases at V and 0 bases at J, with 12 bases between the two ends. The germline gives CDR1 KGHDR, CDR2 SFDVKD.

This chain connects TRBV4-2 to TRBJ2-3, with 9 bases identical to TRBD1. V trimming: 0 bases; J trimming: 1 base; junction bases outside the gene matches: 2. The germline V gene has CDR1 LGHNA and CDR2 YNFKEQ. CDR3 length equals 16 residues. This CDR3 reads CASSQDRDRGTDTQYF. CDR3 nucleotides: TGTGCCAGCAGCCAAGATCGGGACAGGGGCACAGATACGCAGTATTTT.

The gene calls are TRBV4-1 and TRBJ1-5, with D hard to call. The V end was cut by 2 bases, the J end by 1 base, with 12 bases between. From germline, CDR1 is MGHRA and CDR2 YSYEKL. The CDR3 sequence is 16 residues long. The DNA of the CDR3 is TGCGCCAGCAGCCAACCCCGACGGGGAAGCAATCAGCCCCAGCATTTT. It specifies CASSQPRRGSNQPQHF.

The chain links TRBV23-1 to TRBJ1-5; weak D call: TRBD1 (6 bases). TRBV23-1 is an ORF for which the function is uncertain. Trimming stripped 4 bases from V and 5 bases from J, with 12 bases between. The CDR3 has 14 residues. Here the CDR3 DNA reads TGCGCCAGCAGTCGGAACAGGGACCATCAGCCCCAGCATTTT. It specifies CASSRNRDHQPQHF.

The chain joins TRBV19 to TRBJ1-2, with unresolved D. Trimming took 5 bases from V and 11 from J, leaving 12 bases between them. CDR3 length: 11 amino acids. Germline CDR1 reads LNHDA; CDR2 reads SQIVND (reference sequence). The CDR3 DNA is TGTGCCAGTAGTTTGACGGAGGTGTACACCTTC. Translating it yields CASSLTEVYTF.

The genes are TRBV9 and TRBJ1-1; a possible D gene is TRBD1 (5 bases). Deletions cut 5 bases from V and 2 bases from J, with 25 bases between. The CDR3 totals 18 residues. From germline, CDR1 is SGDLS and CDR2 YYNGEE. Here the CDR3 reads CASSPAPGQGGLNTEAFF. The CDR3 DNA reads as TGTGCCAGCAGTCCGGCCCCCGGGCAGGGTGGTCTCAACACTGAAGCTTTCTTT.

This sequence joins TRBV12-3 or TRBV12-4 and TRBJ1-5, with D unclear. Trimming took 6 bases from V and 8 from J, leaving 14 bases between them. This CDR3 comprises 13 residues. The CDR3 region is CASSSYRREPQHF. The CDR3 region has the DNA TGTGCCAGCAGCTCTTATCGGAGGGAGCCCCAGCATTTT.

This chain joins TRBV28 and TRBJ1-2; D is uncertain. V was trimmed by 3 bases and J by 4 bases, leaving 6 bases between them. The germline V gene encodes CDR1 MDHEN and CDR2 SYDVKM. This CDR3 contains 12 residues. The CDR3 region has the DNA TGTGCCAGCAGTTTGGCCAGCTATGGCTACACCTTC. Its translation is CASSLASYGYTF.

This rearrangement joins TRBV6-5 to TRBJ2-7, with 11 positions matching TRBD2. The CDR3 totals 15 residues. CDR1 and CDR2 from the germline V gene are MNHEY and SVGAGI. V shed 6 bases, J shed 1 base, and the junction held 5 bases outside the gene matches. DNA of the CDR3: TGTGCCAGCAGACACGGACTAGCGGGTTCCTACGAGCAGTACTTC. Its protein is CASRHGLAGSYEQYF.

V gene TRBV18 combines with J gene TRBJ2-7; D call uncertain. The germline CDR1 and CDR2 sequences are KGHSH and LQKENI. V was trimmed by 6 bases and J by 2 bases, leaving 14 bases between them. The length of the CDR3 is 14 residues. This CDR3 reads CASSIGQFAYEQYF. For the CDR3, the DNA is TGTGCCAGCTCCATTGGGCAATTCGCCTACGAGCAGTACTTC.

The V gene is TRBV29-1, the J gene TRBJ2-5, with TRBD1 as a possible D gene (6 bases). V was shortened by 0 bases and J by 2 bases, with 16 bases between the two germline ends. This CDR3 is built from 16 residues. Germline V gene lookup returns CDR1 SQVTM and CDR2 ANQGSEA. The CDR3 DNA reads TGCAGCGTTGAAGATCCTGGACAGCTACTTCAAGAGACCCAGTACTTC. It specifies CSVEDPGQLLQETQYF. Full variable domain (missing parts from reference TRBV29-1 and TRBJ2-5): SAVISQKPSRDICQRGTSLTIQCQVDSQVTMMFWYRQQPGQSLTLIATANQGSEATYESGFVIDKFPISRPNLTFSTLTVSNMSPEDSSIYLCSVEDPGQLLQETQYFGPGTRLLVL.

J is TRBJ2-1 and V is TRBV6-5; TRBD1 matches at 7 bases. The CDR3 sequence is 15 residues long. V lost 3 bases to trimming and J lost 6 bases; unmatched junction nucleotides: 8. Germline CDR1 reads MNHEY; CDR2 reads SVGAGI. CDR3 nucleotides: TGTGCCAGCAGTTATGGGATCACAGGGGTCAATGAGCAGTTCTTC. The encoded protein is CASSYGITGVNEQFF.